This T cell receptor beta chain was obtained from a study of metastatic and nonmetastatic thyroid tumors. CDR1 is KGHSH, CDR2 LQKENI, per germline. The CDR3 spans 18 residues. V dropped 0 bases and J dropped 0 bases, with 17 bases sitting between them. Ahead of thyroid surgery, no patient had received treatment of any kind. TCRdb re-called clones via MiXCR from the PCR reads. The sample includes 12,000 or so clones, 25% to 35% of them seen just once. The rearrangement uses TRBV18 and TRBJ1-2, with D unclear. The receptor's source is a female donor with papillary thyroid cancer or a benign thyroid nodule (not recorded which). Some clones in this sample may be carry-over from other donors' samples. The sequenced sample consisted of tumor tissue. The CDR3 bases are TGTGCCAGCTCACCACCTTTGGACGCCTGGCTGACTAACTATGGCTACACCTTC. This gives the protein CASSPPLDAWLTNYGYTF.